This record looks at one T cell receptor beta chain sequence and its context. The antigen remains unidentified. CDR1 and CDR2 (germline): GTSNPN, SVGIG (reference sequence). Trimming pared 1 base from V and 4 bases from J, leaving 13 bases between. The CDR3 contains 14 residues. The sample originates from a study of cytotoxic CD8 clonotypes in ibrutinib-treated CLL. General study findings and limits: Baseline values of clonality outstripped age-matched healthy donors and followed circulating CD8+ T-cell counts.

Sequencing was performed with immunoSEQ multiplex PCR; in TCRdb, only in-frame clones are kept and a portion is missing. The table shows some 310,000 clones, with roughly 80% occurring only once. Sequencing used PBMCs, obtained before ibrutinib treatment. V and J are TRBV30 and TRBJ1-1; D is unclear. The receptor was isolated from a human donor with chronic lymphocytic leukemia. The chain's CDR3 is CAWSDGVEATEAFF. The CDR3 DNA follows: TGTGCCTGGAGTGATGGGGTAGAGGCCACTGAAGCTTTCTTT.